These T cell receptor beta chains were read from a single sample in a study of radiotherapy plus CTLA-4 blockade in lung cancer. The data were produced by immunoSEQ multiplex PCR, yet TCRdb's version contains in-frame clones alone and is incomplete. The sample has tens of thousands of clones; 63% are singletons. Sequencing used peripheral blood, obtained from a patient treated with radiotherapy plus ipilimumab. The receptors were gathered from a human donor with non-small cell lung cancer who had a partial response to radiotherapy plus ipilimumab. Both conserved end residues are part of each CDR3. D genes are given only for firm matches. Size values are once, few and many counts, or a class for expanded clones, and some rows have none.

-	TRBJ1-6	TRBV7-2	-	TGTGCCAGCAGCTTGTCGACGGGGAATTCACCCCTCCACTTT	CASSLSTGNSPLHF
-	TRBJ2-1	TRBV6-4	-	TGTGCCAGCAGTGACTCGACAGGACCATACAATGAGCAGTTCTTC	CASSDSTGPYNEQFF
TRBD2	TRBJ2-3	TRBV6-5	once	TGTGCCAGCAAAATAGCGGGGGGCGCAGATACGCAGTATTTT	CASKIAGGADTQYF
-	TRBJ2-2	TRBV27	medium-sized	TGTGCCAGCAGGATAGCGAACACCGGGGAGCTGTTTTTT	CASRIANTGELFF
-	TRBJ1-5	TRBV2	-	TGTGCCAGCAGCCCCGGACAAGGGCGGCCCCAGCATTTT	CASSPGQGRPQHF
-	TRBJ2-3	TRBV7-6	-	TGTGCCAGCAGCTTATTCGAGGGCACAGATACGCAGTATTTT	CASSLFEGTDTQYF
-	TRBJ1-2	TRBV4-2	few	TGTGCCAGCAGCTTGTCATACGGGGGGCATAATGGCTACACCTTC	CASSLSYGGHNGYTF
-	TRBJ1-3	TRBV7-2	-	TGTGCCAGCAGCTTAGTAGGGGGCTCTGGAAACACCATATATTTT	CASSLVGGSGNTIYF
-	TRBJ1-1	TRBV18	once	TGTGCCAGCTCACCCATCCCAACTGAAGCTTTCTTT	CASSPIPTEAFF
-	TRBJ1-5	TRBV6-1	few	TGTGCCAGCAGTCAGATCCAGGCCCAGCATTTT	CASSQIQAQHF
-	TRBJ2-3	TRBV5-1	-	TGCGCCAGCAGCTTGGAACAACCCCGCACAGATACGCAGTATTTT	CASSLEQPRTDTQYF
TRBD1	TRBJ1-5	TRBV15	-	TGTGCCACCAGCCTGGGGACAGTCGATCAGCCCCAGCATTTT	CATSLGTVDQPQHF
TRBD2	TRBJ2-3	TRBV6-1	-	TGTGCCAGTATTGTAATAGCGGGAGGCACAGATACGCAGTATTTT	CASIVIAGGTDTQYF
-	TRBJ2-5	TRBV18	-	TGTGCCAGCTCACCCAGGAACACTCAGGGATCCCAAGAGACCCAGTACTTC	CASSPRNTQGSQETQYF
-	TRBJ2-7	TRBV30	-	TGTGCCTGGAGTATAAGGGGGAACGAGCAGTACTTC	CAWSIRGNEQYF
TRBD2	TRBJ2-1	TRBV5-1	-	TGCGCCAGCAGCTTGGACCTAGCGGGAGAGGTGAATGAGCAGTTCTTC	CASSLDLAGEVNEQFF